The 29 T cell receptor beta chains listed next were all sequenced from one sample in a study of T cells in Graves' hyperthyroidism and ophthalmopathy. There were TCR beta CDR3 regions amplified from RNA transcripts. HTBI primers were used for first-round RT-PCR of the TCR CDR3. MiXCR was run by TCRdb on the multiplex PCR reads, yielding one entry per CDR3 protein. The sample yields 450,000 to 700,000 distinct CDR3 sequences, 46% seen once. The sequenced sample consisted of peripheral blood or thyroid tissue (not recorded which). The source is an adult woman with Graves' disease, either hyperthyroidism or ophthalmopathy (not recorded which).

The genes are TRBV29-1 and TRBJ2-5; TRBD1 matches 7 bases. V dropped 6 bases and J dropped 3; count of bases not matched to a gene: 10. Germline V CDR1 and CDR2: SQVTM, ANQGSEA. This CDR3 has 14 residues. CDR3 DNA: TGCAGCGTAGCCGGGACAGTTAACGAAGAGACCCAGTACTTC. It specifies CSVAGTVNEETQYF.

As for this clonotype: An end of the junction does not agree with germline; a read error may underlie this. The gene calls are TRBV18 and TRBJ1-1; unclear D gene. The germline CDR1 and CDR2 sequences are KGHSH and LQKENI. The CDR3 has 15 amino acids. The CDR3 loop is CASSPWAGRNTEALF. The CDR3 region has the DNA TGTGCCAGCTCACCTTGGGCAGGCCGGAACACTGAAGCTCTCTTT.

The table lists this clonotype with many counts. The chain combines TRBV9 with TRBJ1-6; TRBD1 aligns across 10 bases. With 3 bases clipped from V and 10 bases from J, the junction kept 4 bases outside the gene matches. In germline, CDR1 is SGDLS, CDR2 YYNGEE. This CDR3 comprises 14 residues. CDR3 in amino acids: CASSGQGAGSPLHF. The CDR3 DNA is TGTGCCAGCAGCGGACAGGGGGCAGGATCACCCCTCCACTTT.

The J gene is TRBJ2-7, the V gene TRBV9; TRBD2 might be the D (6 bases). CDR1 is SGDLS and CDR2 is YYNGEE in the germline V gene. V was pared by 0 bases and J by 2 bases, with 12 bases between. This CDR3 has 15 amino acids. CDR3 region: CASSVEVAATYEQYF. CDR3 sequence (DNA): TGTGCCAGCAGCGTAGAGGTAGCGGCTACCTACGAGCAGTACTTC.

This clonotype was detected many times. The chain couples TRBV5-1 to TRBJ1-3; tentatively, D is TRBD1 (6 bases). V gave up 1 base and J gave up 2 bases, with 13 bases separating them. CDR1 and CDR2 from the germline V gene are SGHRS and YFSETQ. The CDR3 is 16 residues long. The CDR3 sequence is CASSLSRGRTGNTIYF. CDR3 DNA sequence: TGCGCCAGCAGCTTGTCCAGGGGCCGAACTGGAAACACCATATATTTT.

There are many counts of this clonotype. The chain combines TRBV20-1 with TRBJ1-4, with D perhaps matching TRBD1 (5 bases). The CDR3 is 19 residues long. V lost 0 bases to trimming and J lost 5 bases, with 25 bases between them. CDR1 and CDR2 from the germline V gene are DFQATT and SNEGSKA (reference sequence). The CDR3 region has the DNA TGCAGTGCTAGAGACCGCTTACGTTCCGGGACCTCGGCCAATGAAAAACTGTTTTTT. This gives the protein CSARDRLRSGTSANEKLFF.

Points on this clonotype: The junction departs from germline at one end; a sequencing error may be responsible. In nucleotides, the CDR3 is TGTGCCAGCGGTATTCGGGGACTAGCGGCCTACGAGCAGTACTTC. It encodes CASGIRGLAAYEQYF. V is TRBV29-1 and J is TRBJ2-7; 11 bases align to TRBD2. The CDR3 consists of 15 residues. The germline V gene encodes CDR1 SQVTM and CDR2 ANQGSEA.

This clonotype turned up a few times. This chain joins TRBV7-4 and TRBJ1-2, with a weak D call TRBD1 (6 bases). The CDR3 totals 15 residues. V was cut by 4 bases and J by 8 bases, with 20 bases left in between. In germline, CDR1 is SGHVT, CDR2 SQSDAQ. Here the CDR3 reads CASSSRGYRAGGYTF. The CDR3 coding sequence is TGTGCCAGCAGCTCGAGGGGATACAGGGCCGGGGGCTACACCTTC.

This clonotype has at least ten counts. V usage is TRBV20-1 and J usage is TRBJ2-7; either TRBD1 or TRBD2 may fit D (5 bases each). CDR1 is DFQATT, CDR2 SNEGSKA, per germline (reference sequence). This CDR3 spans 13 amino acids. V gave up 4 bases and J gave up 0 bases, with 10 bases separating them. CDR3 sequence (DNA): TGCAGTGCTAAGGGACCTTTCTCCTACGAGCAGTACTTC. The encoded protein is CSAKGPFSYEQYF.

The chain joins TRBV10-2 to TRBJ2-5, with 10 bases that match TRBD1. Looked up from germline, CDR1 is WSHSY and CDR2 is SAAADI. CDR3 length: 15 amino acids. J was trimmed by 1 base and V by 6 bases; bases with no gene match: 5. The CDR3 sequence is CASRRQGAAQETQYF. The CDR3 DNA follows: TGCGCCAGCAGGAGACAGGGGGCAGCCCAAGAGACCCAGTACTTC.

There are a few counts of this clonotype. This rearrangement joins TRBV29-1 to TRBJ1-2; tentative D call: TRBD1 (5 bases). Deletions cut 7 bases from V and 8 bases from J, with 17 bases between. The CDR3 is made up of 12 amino acids. CDR1 is SQVTM, CDR2 ANQGSEA, per germline. CDR3 loop: CSGSFTGDGYTF. CDR3 coding DNA: TGCAGCGGGTCTTTTACAGGAGACGGCTACACCTTC.

The sample holds a few counts of this clonotype. The gene calls are TRBV2 and TRBJ2-3, with D perhaps TRBD2 (6 bases). Trimming pared 9 bases from V and 6 bases from J, leaving 19 bases between. Germline CDR1 reads SNHLY; CDR2 reads FYNNEI. The CDR3 runs 14 residues. The CDR3 nucleotides read TGTGCCAGAGGTATAGCGGCCCATGGGGATACGCAGTATTTT. The encoded protein is CARGIAAHGDTQYF.

This clonotype appeared many times. This chain uses TRBV3-1 with TRBJ1-1; no definite D call. This CDR3 is 12 amino acids long. In germline, CDR1 is LGHDT, CDR2 YNNKEL (reference sequence). Trimming took 5 bases from V and 10 from J, leaving 14 bases between them. CDR3 DNA sequence: TGTGCCAGCAGCTCGGGCACACGCGTAGCTTTCTTT. This encodes CASSSGTRVAFF. Using reference TRBV3-1 and TRBJ1-1 for the parts outside the CDR3, the full variable domain is DTAVSQTPKYLVTQMGNDKSIKCEQNLGHDTMYWYKQDSKKFLKIMFSYNNKELIINETVPNRFSPKSPDKAHLNLHINSLELGDSAVYFCASSSGTRVAFFGQGTRLTVV.

This clonotype occurred many times. The chain uses TRBV5-4 and TRBJ1-2; D is possibly TRBD1 (6 bases). Trimming pared 4 bases from V and 4 bases from J, leaving 17 bases between. This CDR3 is built from 15 residues. Germline V lookup: CDR1 SGHNT, CDR2 YYREEE (reference sequence). The CDR3 reads CASSPQGQRSYGYTF. The CDR3 DNA sequence: TGTGCCAGCAGCCCTCAGGGGCAGAGAAGCTATGGCTACACCTTC.

This clonotype was seen repeatedly, ten times or more. The J gene is TRBJ2-7, the V gene TRBV5-5; TRBD2 might be the D (6 bases). The CDR3 has 14 residues. In germline, CDR1 is SGHKS, CDR2 YYEKEE (reference sequence). CDR3 DNA sequence: TGTGCTACGATGCCGGGAGCTCTCTCCTACGAGCAGTACTTC. The encoded protein is CATMPGALSYEQYF. The complete variable domain, with remaining parts taken from reference TRBV5-5 and TRBJ2-7, reads DAGVTQSPTHLIKTRGQQVTLRCSPISGHKSVSWYQQVLGQGPQFIFQYYEKEERGRGNFPDRFSARQFPNYSSELNVNALLLGDSALYLCATMPGALSYEQYFGPGTRLTVT.

This clonotype was seen a few times. Likely a read error: the CDR3 ends without its conserved phenylalanine or tryptophan. The DNA is left out, because the CDR3 cannot be placed on it with certainty; the CDR3 is given as TCRdb lists it. The chain has TRBV19 and TRBJ2-6. CDR1 is LNHDA and CDR2 is SQIVND in the germline V gene (reference sequence). The CDR3 is 8 amino acids long, termini counted. The CDR3 reads CASSDRTS.

Many counts were recorded for this clonotype. The chain combines TRBV11-2 with TRBJ2-2, with D possibly matching TRBD2 (5 bases). CDR3 length: 16 amino acids. The V gene's germline CDR1 is SGHAT and CDR2 FQNNGV. Between the trimmed V and J ends, which lost 11 bases and 4 bases, there was a span of 23 bases. The CDR3 is CASRSPTTGSTGELFF. The CDR3 DNA is TGTGCCTCACGAAGCCCGACTACCGGATCCACCGGGGAGCTGTTTTTT.

The chain joins TRBV19 to TRBJ1-2; D possibly corresponds to TRBD1 (5 bases). Germline-derived CDR1 and CDR2 are LNHDA and SQIVND (reference sequence). Trimming removed 4 bases from V and 3 bases from J, with 21 bases in between. The CDR3 is 17 amino acids. CDR3 region: CASSNAGAKAGDYGYTF. The DNA for the CDR3 is TGTGCCAGTAGTAATGCTGGGGCCAAAGCGGGAGACTATGGCTACACCTTC.

This clonotype was counted a few times. This chain joins TRBV7-9 and TRBJ1-5, with D possibly matching TRBD1 (5 bases). With 5 bases removed from V and 7 bases from J, the gap between germline ends came to 15 bases. The germline CDR1 and CDR2 sequences are SEHNR and FQNEAQ (reference sequence). The CDR3 has 14 amino acids. The CDR3 DNA is TGTGCCAGCAGCGAAACCTGGGGCGAGCAGCCCCAGCATTTT. Translation: CASSETWGEQPQHF.

This sequence joins TRBV15 and TRBJ2-5, with 7 bases matching TRBD2. CDR3 length equals 16 residues. V lost 4 bases, J lost 5 bases, and 13 bases stayed unmatched. Looked up from germline, CDR1 is LNHNV and CDR2 is YYDKDF (reference sequence). CDR3 protein: CATSKSRGTGGETQYF. DNA for the CDR3: TGTGCCACCAGCAAGTCCCGAGGGACCGGGGGGGAGACCCAGTACTTC. The full variable domain, its missing parts supplied by reference TRBV15 and TRBJ2-5, is DAMVIQNPRYQVTQFGKPVTLSCSQTLNHNVMYWYQQKSSQAPKLLFHYYDKDFNNEADTPDNFQSRRPNTSFCFLDIRSPGLGDTAMYLCATSKSRGTGGETQYFGPGTRLLVL.

This clonotype was recorded many times. The genes are TRBV7-2 and TRBJ1-2; D is unclear. Between the trimmed V and J ends, which lost 6 bases and 2 bases, there was a span of 16 bases. This CDR3 spans 15 amino acids. The germline gives CDR1 SGHTA, CDR2 FQGNSA. The CDR3 sequence is CASSPGPGRNYGYTF. DNA of the CDR3: TGTGCCAGCAGTCCCGGTCCGGGCCGAAACTATGGCTACACCTTC.

This clonotype has ten or more counts. V and J are TRBV2 and TRBJ1-4; TRBD1 is a possible D gene (6 bases). Germline assignment: CDR1 SNHLY and CDR2 FYNNEI. The CDR3 extends over 14 amino acids. Trimming pared 6 bases from V and 5 bases from J, leaving 13 bases between. CDR3 in amino acids: CASRETGPNEKLFF. CDR3 coding DNA: TGTGCCAGCAGGGAAACAGGGCCGAATGAAAAACTGTTTTTT.

This clonotype was counted between two and nine times. V gene TRBV29-1 combines with J gene TRBJ2-1; 11 bases fit TRBD2. The germline gives CDR1 SQVTM, CDR2 ANQGSEA. J gave up 5 bases and V 4 bases, and 4 bases lay outside the gene matches. The CDR3 is 14 residues long. The CDR3: CSVGGTSGNNEQFF. CDR3 DNA sequence: TGCAGCGTTGGAGGGACTAGCGGAAACAATGAGCAGTTCTTC.

This clonotype was counted many times. The rearrangement joins TRBV25-1 to TRBJ2-6; D gene uncertain. Germline V gives CDR1 MGHDK, CDR2 SYGVNS. CDR3 length equals 13 residues. V lost 4 bases and J lost 4, with 5 bases in between. The CDR3 region has the DNA TGTGCCAGCAGTGCCTACGGGGCCAACGTCCTGACTTTC. It encodes CASSAYGANVLTF.

There are many counts of this clonotype. The V call is TRBV20-1, the J call TRBJ2-5; 15 positions agree with TRBD2. CDR3 length equals 16 residues. Germline CDR1 reads DFQATT; CDR2 reads SNEGSKA (reference sequence). The CDR3 DNA reads TGCAGCACAGAAAAAGGACTAGCGGGAGGGCCAGAGACCCAGTACTTC. It translates to CSTEKGLAGGPETQYF.

This clonotype has ten or more counts. This CDR3 reads CASSLGLALNEQYF. The CDR3 DNA reads as TGCGCCAGCAGCTTGGGACTAGCTTTGAACGAGCAGTACTTC. The chain uses TRBV5-1 and TRBJ2-7; 7 positions agree with TRBD2. J gave up 5 bases and V 0 bases, and 5 bases lay outside the gene matches. This CDR3 has 14 amino acids. Germline values: CDR1 SGHRS, CDR2 YFSETQ.

The chain has TRBV15 and TRBJ2-3; 8 bases align to TRBD2. Germline loops: CDR1 LNHNV, CDR2 YYDKDF (reference sequence). V shed 3 bases, J shed 7 bases, and the junction held 9 bases outside the gene matches. CDR3 length: 15 residues. CDR3 coding DNA: TGTGCCACCAGCAGTGACGGGGGGGAATCCAATACGCAGTATTTT. It encodes CATSSDGGESNTQYF.

A note on this clonotype: The junction and the germline gene differ at one end; a read error may be behind it. The V call is TRBV10-3, the J call TRBJ1-1; no reliable D call. The V gene's germline CDR1 is ENHRY and CDR2 SYGVKD. The CDR3 is made up of 14 amino acids. The CDR3 spells CGISERTTDTEAFF. The CDR3 DNA is TGTGGCATCAGTGAAAGGACCACCGACACTGAAGCTTTCTTT.

This chain joins TRBV6-2 or TRBV6-3 and TRBJ1-1; TRBD1 aligns across 11 bases. Trimming took 8 bases from V and 0 from J; bases not matched to a gene: 2. CDR1 and CDR2 (germline): MNHEY, SVGEGT. This CDR3 region has 14 residues. CDR3 sequence: CASRTGGMNTEAFF. DNA of the CDR3: TGTGCCAGCCGGACAGGGGGCATGAACACTGAAGCTTTCTTT.